A selection of T cell receptor beta chains follows, all from one sample in a study of blood T cell repertoires in COVID-19. Profiling relied on immunoSEQ multiplex PCR, and the TCRdb table lists in-frame clones only, not all of them. The repertoire holds roughly 140,000 clones, with approximately 88% as singletons. Sequences were obtained from peripheral blood. These receptors were obtained from a woman aged 45 to 65 with acute or convalescent COVID-19. The CDR3 runs from the conserved cysteine through the conserved F or W. The order of the fields is D gene, V gene, J gene, clone size, CDR3 protein, CDR3 DNA. D genes are given only for firm matches. Expanded clones are given a class, and other clones once, few, many or no size at all.

D: TRBD1
V: TRBV9
J: TRBJ1-1
size: -
CDR3: CASSVGVGGQGPEAFF
DNA: TGTGCCAGCAGCGTAGGTGTCGGGGGACAGGGCCCTGAAGCTTTCTTT

D: TRBD2
V: TRBV5-1
J: TRBJ2-1
size: few
CDR3: CASSLAGAGGVGNEQFF
DNA: TGCGCCAGCAGCTTGGCCGGTGCGGGAGGGGTCGGCAATGAGCAGTTCTTC

D: -
V: TRBV5-6
J: TRBJ2-2
size: -
CDR3: CASSLIDARGPTGELFF
DNA: TGTGCCAGCAGCTTAATCGATGCGCGGGGGCCCACCGGGGAGCTGTTTTTT

D: -
V: TRBV18
J: TRBJ1-5
size: -
CDR3: CASSPPALSNQPQHF
DNA: TGTGCCAGCTCACCACCGGCACTAAGCAATCAGCCCCAGCATTTT

D: TRBD1
V: TRBV6-4
J: TRBJ1-3
size: -
CDR3: CASSDSRTGEGNTIYF
DNA: TGTGCCAGCAGTGACTCCAGGACAGGGGAAGGGAACACCATATATTTT

D: -
V: TRBV7-3
J: TRBJ1-3
size: once
CDR3: CASSFDGVSGNTIYF
DNA: TGTGCCAGCAGCTTCGACGGAGTCTCTGGAAACACCATATATTTT

D: -
V: TRBV12-5
J: TRBJ2-1
size: -
CDR3: CASGSFDEQFF
DNA: TGTGCTAGTGGTTCTTTCGATGAGCAGTTCTTC

D: -
V: TRBV5-1
J: TRBJ1-4
size: few
CDR3: CASFAGPNEKLFF
DNA: TGCGCCAGCTTCGCAGGGCCAAATGAAAAACTGTTTTTT

D: -
V: TRBV7-3
J: TRBJ2-5
size: few
CDR3: CASSPERVHRTQYF
DNA: TGTGCCAGCAGCCCGGAGAGGGTTCACCGGACCCAGTACTTC

D: TRBD2
V: TRBV2
J: TRBJ2-3
size: once
CDR3: CASSAGGLAGSTDTQYF
DNA: TGTGCCAGCAGTGCAGGAGGACTAGCGGGTAGCACAGATACGCAGTATTTT

D: -
V: TRBV2
J: TRBJ1-1
size: -
CDR3: CASSVQGGNTEAFF
DNA: TGTGCCAGCAGTGTTCAGGGCGGGAACACTGAAGCTTTCTTT

D: TRBD1
V: TRBV18
J: TRBJ1-1
size: -
CDR3: CAIKQGENTEAFF
DNA: TGTGCCATCAAACAGGGGGAGAACACTGAAGCTTTCTTT

D: TRBD2
V: TRBV24-1
J: TRBJ2-4
size: -
CDR3: CATSDGGEVAKNIQYF
DNA: TGTGCCACCAGTGACGGGGGGGAGGTAGCCAAAAACATTCAGTACTTC

D: TRBD1
V: TRBV10-3
J: TRBJ1-2
size: -
CDR3: CAISAGQGDPTNYGYTF
DNA: TGTGCCATCAGTGCGGGACAGGGGGATCCAACTAACTATGGCTACACCTTC

D: TRBD2
V: TRBV6-4
J: TRBJ2-1
size: -
CDR3: CASSRLAGEINEQFF
DNA: TGTGCCAGCAGCCGACTAGCGGGAGAAATCAATGAGCAGTTCTTC

D: -
V: TRBV19
J: TRBJ2-2
size: few
CDR3: CASSIGGWNTGELFF
DNA: TGTGCCAGTAGTATTGGGGGGTGGAACACCGGGGAGCTGTTTTTT

D: -
V: TRBV19
J: TRBJ1-5
size: -
CDR3: CASTEMGARVNQPQHF
DNA: TGTGCCAGTACCGAGATGGGGGCGCGGGTGAATCAGCCCCAGCATTTT

D: TRBD2
V: TRBV3-1/TRBV3-2
J: TRBJ2-3
size: -
CDR3: CASSQKIAGLVGDDTQYF
DNA: TGTGCCAGCAGCCAGAAAATCGCGGGACTAGTGGGTGATGATACGCAGTATTTT

D: TRBD1
V: TRBV28
J: TRBJ1-5
size: -
CDR3: CASSPGTGASNQPQHF
DNA: TGTGCCAGCAGTCCCGGGACAGGGGCGAGCAATCAGCCCCAGCATTTT

D: -
V: TRBV9
J: TRBJ2-6
size: -
CDR3: CASSVRSSGANVLTF
DNA: TGTGCCAGCAGCGTTCGTAGCTCTGGGGCCAACGTCCTGACTTTC

D: TRBD2
V: TRBV15
J: TRBJ2-3
size: -
CDR3: CATSRDGRGGSTDTQYF
DNA: TGTGCCACCAGCAGAGACGGACGGGGGGGCTCCACAGATACGCAGTATTTT

D: -
V: TRBV6-2/TRBV6-3
J: TRBJ1-6
size: -
CDR3: CASSSDSAPLHF
DNA: TGTGCCAGCAGTTCGGACAGCGCACCCCTCCACTTT

D: TRBD1
V: TRBV5-6
J: TRBJ1-4
size: -
CDR3: CASSSGTGNEKLFF
DNA: TGTGCCAGCAGCTCCGGGACAGGGAACGAAAAACTGTTTTTT

D: TRBD2
V: TRBV3-1/TRBV3-2
J: TRBJ2-5
size: -
CDR3: CASSQAGGRGTQYF
DNA: TGTGCCAGCAGCCAAGCAGGTGGGAGGGGGACCCAGTACTTC

D: -
V: TRBV7-2
J: TRBJ1-3
size: -
CDR3: CASSFLQTGNTIYF
DNA: TGTGCCAGCAGCTTCCTACAGACTGGAAACACCATATATTTT

D: -
V: TRBV11-2
J: TRBJ2-1
size: -
CDR3: CASSSRLNEQFF
DNA: TGTGCCAGCAGCTCCCGACTGAATGAGCAGTTCTTC

D: TRBD1
V: TRBV7-9
J: TRBJ1-5
size: -
CDR3: CASSSGTGTGLSNQPQHF
DNA: TGTGCCAGCAGCTCCGGGACAGGGACCGGATTAAGCAATCAGCCCCAGCATTTT

D: -
V: TRBV29-1
J: TRBJ1-2
size: -
CDR3: CSVASGAAHGYTF
DNA: TGCAGCGTAGCCTCAGGGGCCGCGCATGGCTACACCTTC

D: -
V: TRBV19
J: TRBJ1-4
size: -
CDR3: CASGRGAREKLFF
DNA: TGTGCCAGTGGGAGGGGGGCTCGAGAAAAACTGTTTTTT

D: -
V: TRBV11-1
J: TRBJ1-2
size: -
CDR3: CASSFAPGGGFYGYTF
DNA: TGTGCCAGCAGCTTTGCCCCCGGCGGGGGGTTCTATGGCTACACCTTC

D: TRBD1
V: TRBV7-6
J: TRBJ1-3
size: -
CDR3: CASSSGTGEYTIYF
DNA: TGTGCCAGCAGCTCCGGGACAGGAGAATACACCATATATTTT

D: TRBD1
V: TRBV18
J: TRBJ2-1
size: -
CDR3: CASSPQGQGVGEQFF
DNA: TGTGCCAGCTCACCACAGGGACAGGGAGTCGGGGAGCAGTTCTTC

D: -
V: TRBV15
J: TRBJ1-5
size: -
CDR3: CATSSNKADNQPQHF
DNA: TGTGCCACCAGCAGTAACAAGGCGGACAATCAGCCCCAGCATTTT

D: TRBD1
V: TRBV14
J: TRBJ2-2
size: -
CDR3: CASRSRGTGELFF
DNA: TGTGCCAGCAGAAGCAGGGGGACCGGGGAGCTGTTTTTT

D: -
V: TRBV18
J: TRBJ2-1
size: -
CDR3: CASSPWPGKRNEQFF
DNA: TGTGCCAGCTCACCATGGCCAGGGAAACGAAATGAGCAGTTCTTC